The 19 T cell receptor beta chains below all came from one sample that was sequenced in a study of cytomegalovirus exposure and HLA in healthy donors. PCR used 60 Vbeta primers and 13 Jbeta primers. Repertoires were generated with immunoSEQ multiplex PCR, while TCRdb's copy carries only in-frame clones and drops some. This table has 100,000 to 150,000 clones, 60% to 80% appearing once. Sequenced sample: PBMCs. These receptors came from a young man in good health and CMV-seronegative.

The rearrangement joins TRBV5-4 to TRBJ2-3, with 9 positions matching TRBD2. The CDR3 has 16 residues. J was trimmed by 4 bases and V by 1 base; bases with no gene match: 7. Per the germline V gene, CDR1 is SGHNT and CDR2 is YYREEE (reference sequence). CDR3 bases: TGTGCCAGCAGCTTGCGAAGCGGGGGGATCTCAGATACGCAGTATTTT. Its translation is CASSLRSGGISDTQYF.

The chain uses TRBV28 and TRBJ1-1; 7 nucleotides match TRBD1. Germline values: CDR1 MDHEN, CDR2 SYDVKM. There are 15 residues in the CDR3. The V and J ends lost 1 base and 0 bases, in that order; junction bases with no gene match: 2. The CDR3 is CASSLLGQMNTEAFF. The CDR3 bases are TGTGCCAGCAGTTTATTGGGACAGATGAACACTGAAGCTTTCTTT.

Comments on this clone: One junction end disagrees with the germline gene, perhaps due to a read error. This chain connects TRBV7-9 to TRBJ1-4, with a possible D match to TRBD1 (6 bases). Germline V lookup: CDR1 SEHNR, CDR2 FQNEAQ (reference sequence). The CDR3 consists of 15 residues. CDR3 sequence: CSSSFSSGVNEKLFF. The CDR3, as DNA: TGTTCCAGCAGCTTCTCATCAGGGGTAAATGAAAAACTGTTTTTT.

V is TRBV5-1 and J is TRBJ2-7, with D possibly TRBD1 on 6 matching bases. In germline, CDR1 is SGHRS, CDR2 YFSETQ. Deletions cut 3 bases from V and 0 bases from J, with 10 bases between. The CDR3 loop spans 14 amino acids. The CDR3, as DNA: TGCGCCAGCAGCTCATGGACAGACTCCTACGAGCAGTACTTC. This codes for CASSSWTDSYEQYF.

CDR3 loop: CASSPTQGATEAFF. The CDR3 region has the DNA TGTGCCAGCAGCCCAACACAGGGGGCCACTGAAGCTTTCTTT. The rearrangement uses TRBV7-6 and TRBJ1-1; TRBD1 matches 9 bases. The CDR3 totals 14 residues. Germline V gene sequence: CDR1 SGHVS, CDR2 FNYEAQ. V lost 5 bases, J lost 4 bases, and 5 bases stayed unmatched.

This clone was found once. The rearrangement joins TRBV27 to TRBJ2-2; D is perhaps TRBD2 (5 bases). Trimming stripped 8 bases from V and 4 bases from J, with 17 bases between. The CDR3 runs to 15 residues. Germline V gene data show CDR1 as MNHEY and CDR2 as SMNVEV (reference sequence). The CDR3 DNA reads TGTGCCAGCCAAAGGGTGGGAGAGCGCACCGGGGAGCTGTTTTTT. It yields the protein CASQRVGERTGELFF.

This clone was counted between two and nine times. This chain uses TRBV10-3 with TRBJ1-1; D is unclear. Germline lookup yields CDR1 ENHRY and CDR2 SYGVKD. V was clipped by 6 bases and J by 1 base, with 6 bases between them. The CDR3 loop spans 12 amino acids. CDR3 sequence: CAIRTANTEAFF. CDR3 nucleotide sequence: TGTGCCATCAGAACAGCGAACACTGAAGCTTTCTTT.

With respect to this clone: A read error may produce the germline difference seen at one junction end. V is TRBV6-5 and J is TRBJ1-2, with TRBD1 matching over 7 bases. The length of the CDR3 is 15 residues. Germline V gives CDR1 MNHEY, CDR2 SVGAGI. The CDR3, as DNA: TGTGCCAGCAGGCCCACCGGGACAGCTCTCTATGGCCACACCTTC. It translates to CASRPTGTALYGHTF.

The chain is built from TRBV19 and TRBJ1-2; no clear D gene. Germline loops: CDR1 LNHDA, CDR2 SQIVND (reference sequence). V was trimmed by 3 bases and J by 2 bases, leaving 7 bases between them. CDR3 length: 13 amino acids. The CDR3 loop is CASSMRENYGYTF. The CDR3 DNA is TGTGCCAGTAGTATGAGAGAGAACTATGGCTACACCTTC.

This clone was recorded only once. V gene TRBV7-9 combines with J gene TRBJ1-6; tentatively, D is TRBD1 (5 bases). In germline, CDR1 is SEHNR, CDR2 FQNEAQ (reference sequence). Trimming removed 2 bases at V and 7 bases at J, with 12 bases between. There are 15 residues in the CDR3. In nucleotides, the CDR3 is TGTGCCAGCAGCTTAAATGGACAAGTGAATTCACCCCTCCACTTT. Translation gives CASSLNGQVNSPLHF.

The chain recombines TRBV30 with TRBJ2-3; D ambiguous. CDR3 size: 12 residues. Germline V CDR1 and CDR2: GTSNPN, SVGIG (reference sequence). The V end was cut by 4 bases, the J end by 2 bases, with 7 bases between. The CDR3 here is CAWNPFTDTQYF. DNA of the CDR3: TGTGCCTGGAATCCTTTCACAGATACGCAGTATTTT.

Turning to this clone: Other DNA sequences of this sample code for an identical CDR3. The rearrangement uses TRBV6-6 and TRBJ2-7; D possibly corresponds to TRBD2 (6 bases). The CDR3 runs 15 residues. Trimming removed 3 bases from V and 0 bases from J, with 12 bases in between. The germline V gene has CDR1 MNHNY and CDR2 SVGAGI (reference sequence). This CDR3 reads CASSYMAGTSYEQYF. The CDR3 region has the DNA TGTGCCAGCAGTTATATGGCGGGGACCTCCTACGAGCAGTACTTC.

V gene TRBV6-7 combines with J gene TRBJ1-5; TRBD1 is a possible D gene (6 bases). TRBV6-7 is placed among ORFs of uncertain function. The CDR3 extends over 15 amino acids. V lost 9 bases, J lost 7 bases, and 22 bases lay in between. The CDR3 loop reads CASQLQQGRAQPQHF. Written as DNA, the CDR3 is TGTGCCAGTCAGTTACAACAGGGCCGGGCGCAGCCCCAGCATTTT.

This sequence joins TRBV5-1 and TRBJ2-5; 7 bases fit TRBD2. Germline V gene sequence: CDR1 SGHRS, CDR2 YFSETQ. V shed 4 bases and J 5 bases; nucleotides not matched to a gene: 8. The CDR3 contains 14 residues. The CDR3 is CASSQKRGLETQYF. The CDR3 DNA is TGCGCCAGCAGCCAAAAGCGGGGTTTGGAGACCCAGTACTTC.

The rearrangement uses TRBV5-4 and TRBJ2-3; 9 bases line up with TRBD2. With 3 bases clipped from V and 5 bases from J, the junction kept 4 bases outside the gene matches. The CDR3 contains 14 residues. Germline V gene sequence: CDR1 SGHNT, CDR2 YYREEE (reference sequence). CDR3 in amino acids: CASSWLAGRDTQYF. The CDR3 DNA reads TGTGCCAGCAGCTGGCTAGCGGGGAGAGATACGCAGTATTTT.

The CDR3: CASSYQGGNQPQHF. CDR3 DNA: TGTGCCAGCAGCTACCAGGGGGGCAATCAGCCCCAGCATTTT. The rearrangement uses TRBV7-9 and TRBJ1-5, with 7 bases aligning to TRBD1. The germline gives CDR1 SEHNR, CDR2 FQNEAQ (reference sequence). J was trimmed by 2 bases and V by 4 bases; bases with no gene match: 2. The length of the CDR3 is 14 residues.

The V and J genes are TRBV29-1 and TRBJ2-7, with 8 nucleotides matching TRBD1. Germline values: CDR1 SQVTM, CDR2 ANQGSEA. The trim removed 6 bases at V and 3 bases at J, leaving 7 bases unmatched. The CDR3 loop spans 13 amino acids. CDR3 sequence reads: CSVGTGGNYEQYF. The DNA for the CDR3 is TGCAGCGTAGGGACAGGAGGAAACTACGAGCAGTACTTC.

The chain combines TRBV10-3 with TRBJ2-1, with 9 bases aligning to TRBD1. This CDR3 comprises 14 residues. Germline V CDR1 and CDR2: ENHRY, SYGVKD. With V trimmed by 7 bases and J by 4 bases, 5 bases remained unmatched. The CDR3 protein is CAIKLGTGYNEQFF. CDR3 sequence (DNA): TGTGCCATCAAGCTCGGGACAGGGTACAATGAGCAGTTCTTC.

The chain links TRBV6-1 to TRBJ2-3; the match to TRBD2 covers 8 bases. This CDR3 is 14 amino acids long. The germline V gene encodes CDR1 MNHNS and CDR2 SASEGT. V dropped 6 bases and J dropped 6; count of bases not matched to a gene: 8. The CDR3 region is CASRSGGASDTQYF. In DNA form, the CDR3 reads TGTGCCAGCAGGTCCGGGGGGGCCAGCGATACGCAGTATTTT.